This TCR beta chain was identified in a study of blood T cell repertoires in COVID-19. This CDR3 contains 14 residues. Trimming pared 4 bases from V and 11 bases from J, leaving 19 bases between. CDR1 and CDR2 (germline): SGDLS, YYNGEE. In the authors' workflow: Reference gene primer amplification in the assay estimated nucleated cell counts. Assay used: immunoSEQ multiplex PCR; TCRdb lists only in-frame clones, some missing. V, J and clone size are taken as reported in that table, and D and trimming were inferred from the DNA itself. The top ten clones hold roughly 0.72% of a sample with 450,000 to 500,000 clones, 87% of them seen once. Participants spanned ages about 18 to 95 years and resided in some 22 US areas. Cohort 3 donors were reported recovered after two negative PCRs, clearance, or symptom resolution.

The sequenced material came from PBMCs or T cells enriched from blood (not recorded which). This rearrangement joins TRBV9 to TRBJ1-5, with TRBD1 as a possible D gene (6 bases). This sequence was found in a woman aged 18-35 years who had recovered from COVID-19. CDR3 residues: CASSPRTDDSAQHF. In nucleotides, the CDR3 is TGTGCCAGCAGCCCCCGGACAGACGATTCAGCCCAGCATTTT.